The clone carrying this T cell receptor (beta chain) was observed a single time. Its matching antigen is unknown. This record belongs to a study of radiotherapy plus CTLA-4 blockade in lung cancer. For the study at large: With 25% to 35% of patients having disease control, objective responses were seen in about 17%. Regarding the study as a whole: Per reports, early blood T cell clone dynamics, plus interferon-beta, forecast response most strongly. Blood saw expansion of tumor-derived TCR clones after radiotherapy plus ipilimumab.

TCRdb keeps only in-frame clones here, not all; method: immunoSEQ multiplex PCR. Seen here are some 71,000 clones, approximately 76% observed once, and the top ten hold around a sixth. Those with chemo-refractory metastatic non-small-cell lung cancer were treated with focal radiation combined with CTLA-4 blockade using ipilimumab. This sequence was found in a human donor with non-small cell lung cancer whose response to radiotherapy plus ipilimumab could not be evaluated. Some clones in this sample may be carry-over from other donors' samples. Specimen: peripheral blood, collected from a patient treated with radiotherapy plus ipilimumab.

CDR3 in DNA: TGTGCCAGCAGCAAAAGTCAGGGGAGGGCCTACGAGCAGTACTTC. Translation: CASSKSQGRAYEQYF. V is TRBV2 and J is TRBJ2-5, with a possible D match to TRBD2 (7 bases). Near its end, the DNA agrees better with TRBJ2-7, so the J call may be wrong. The CDR3 loop spans 15 amino acids. Per the germline V gene, CDR1 is SNHLY and CDR2 is FYNNEI.